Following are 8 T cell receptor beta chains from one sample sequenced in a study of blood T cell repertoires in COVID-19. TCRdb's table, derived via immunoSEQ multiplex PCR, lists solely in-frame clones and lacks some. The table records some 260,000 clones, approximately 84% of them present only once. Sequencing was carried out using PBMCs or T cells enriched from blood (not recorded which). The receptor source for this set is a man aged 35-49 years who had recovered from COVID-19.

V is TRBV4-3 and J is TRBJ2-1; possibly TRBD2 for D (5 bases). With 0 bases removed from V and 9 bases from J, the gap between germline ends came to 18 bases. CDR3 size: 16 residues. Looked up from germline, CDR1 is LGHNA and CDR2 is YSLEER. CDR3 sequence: CASSQEWGNPGFEQFF. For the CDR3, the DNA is TGCGCCAGCAGCCAAGAATGGGGAAATCCGGGGTTTGAGCAGTTCTTC.

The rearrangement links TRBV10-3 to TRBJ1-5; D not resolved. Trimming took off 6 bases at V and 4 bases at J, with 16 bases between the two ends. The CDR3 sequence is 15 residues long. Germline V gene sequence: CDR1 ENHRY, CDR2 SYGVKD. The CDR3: CAISPDRGGNQPQHF. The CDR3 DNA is TGTGCCATCAGCCCGGACCGCGGAGGGAATCAGCCCCAGCATTTT.

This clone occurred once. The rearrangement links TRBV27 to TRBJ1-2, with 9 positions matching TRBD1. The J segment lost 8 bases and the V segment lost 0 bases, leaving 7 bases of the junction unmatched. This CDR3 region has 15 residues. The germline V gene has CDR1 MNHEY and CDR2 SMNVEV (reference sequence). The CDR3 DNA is TGTGCCAGCAGTTTATCGGGACAGGGTCAGGGGGGCTACACCTTC. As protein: CASSLSGQGQGGYTF.

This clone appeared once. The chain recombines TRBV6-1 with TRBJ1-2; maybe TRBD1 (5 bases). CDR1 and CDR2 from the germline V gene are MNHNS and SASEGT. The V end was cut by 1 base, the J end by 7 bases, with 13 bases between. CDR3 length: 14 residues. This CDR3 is CASSEVYRQGGYTF. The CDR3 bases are TGTGCCAGCAGTGAAGTTTACAGGCAGGGTGGCTACACCTTC.

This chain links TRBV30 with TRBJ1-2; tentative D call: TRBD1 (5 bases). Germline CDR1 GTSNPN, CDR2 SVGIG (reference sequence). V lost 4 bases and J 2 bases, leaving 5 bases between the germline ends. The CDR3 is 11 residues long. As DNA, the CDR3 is TGTGCCTGGAAGGGGAACTATGGCTACACCTTC. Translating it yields CAWKGNYGYTF.

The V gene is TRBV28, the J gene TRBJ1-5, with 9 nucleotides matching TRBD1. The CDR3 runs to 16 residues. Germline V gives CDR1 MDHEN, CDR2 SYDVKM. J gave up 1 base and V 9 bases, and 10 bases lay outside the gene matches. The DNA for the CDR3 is TGTGCCAGTTGCACAGGGGGCGCTTCGAGCAATCAGCCCCAGCATTTT. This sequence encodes CASCTGGASSNQPQHF.

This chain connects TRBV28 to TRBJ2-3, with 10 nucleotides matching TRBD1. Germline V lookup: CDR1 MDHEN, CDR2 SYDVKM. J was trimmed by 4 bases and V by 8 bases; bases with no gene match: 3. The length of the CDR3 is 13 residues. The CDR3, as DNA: TGTGCCAGCCGGGACAGGGGCGCAGATACGCAGTATTTT. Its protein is CASRDRGADTQYF.

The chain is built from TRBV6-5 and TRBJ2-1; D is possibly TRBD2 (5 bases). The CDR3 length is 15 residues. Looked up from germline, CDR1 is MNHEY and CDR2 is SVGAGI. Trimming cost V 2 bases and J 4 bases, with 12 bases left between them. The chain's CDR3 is CASSYRGNEYNEQFF. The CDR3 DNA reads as TGTGCCAGCAGTTACAGAGGGAATGAATACAATGAGCAGTTCTTC.